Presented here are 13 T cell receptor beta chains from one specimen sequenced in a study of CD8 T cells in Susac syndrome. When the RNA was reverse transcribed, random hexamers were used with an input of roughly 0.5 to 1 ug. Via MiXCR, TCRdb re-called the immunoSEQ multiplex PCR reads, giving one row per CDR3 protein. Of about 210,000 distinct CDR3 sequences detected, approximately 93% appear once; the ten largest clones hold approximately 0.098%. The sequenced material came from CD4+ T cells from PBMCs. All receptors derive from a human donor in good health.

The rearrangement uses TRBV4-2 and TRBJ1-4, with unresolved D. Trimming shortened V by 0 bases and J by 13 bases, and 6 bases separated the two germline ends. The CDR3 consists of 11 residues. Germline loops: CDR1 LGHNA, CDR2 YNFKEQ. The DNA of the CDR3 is TGTGCCAGCAGCCAAGAAATACGACTGTTTTTT. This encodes CASSQEIRLFF.

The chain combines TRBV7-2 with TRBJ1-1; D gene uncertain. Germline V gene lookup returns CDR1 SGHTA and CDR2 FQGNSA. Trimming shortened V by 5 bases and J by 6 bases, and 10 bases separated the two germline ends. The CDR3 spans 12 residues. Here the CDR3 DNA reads TGTGCCAGCAGCCGAGGACCGCCTGAAGCTTTCTTT. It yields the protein CASSRGPPEAFF. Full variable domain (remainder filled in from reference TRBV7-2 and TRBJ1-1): GAGVSQSPSNKVTEKGKDVELRCDPISGHTALYWYRQSLGQGLEFLIYFQGNSAPDKSGLPSDRFSAERTGGSVSTLTIQRTQQEDSAVYLCASSRGPPEAFFGQGTRLTVV.

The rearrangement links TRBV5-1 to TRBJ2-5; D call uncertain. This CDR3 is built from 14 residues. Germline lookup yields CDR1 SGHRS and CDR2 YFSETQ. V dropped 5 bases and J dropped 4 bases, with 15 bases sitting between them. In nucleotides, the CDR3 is TGCGCCAGCAGATCATCCGGGCCTCCAGAGACCCAGTACTTC. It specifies CASRSSGPPETQYF.

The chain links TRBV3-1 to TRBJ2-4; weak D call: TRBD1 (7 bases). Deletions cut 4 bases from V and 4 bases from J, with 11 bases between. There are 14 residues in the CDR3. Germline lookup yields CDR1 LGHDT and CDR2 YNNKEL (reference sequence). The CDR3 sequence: CASSRGTEKNIQYF. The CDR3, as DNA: TGTGCCAGCAGCCGCGGGACAGAGAAAAACATTCAGTACTTC.

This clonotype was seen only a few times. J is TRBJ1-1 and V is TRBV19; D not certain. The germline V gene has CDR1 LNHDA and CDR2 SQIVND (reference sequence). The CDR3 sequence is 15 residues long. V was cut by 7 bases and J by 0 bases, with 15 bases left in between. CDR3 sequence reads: CASTPRAVVNTEAFF. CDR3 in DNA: TGTGCCAGTACCCCCCGGGCGGTGGTGAACACTGAAGCTTTCTTT. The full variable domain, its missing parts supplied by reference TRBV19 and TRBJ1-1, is DGGITQSPKYLFRKEGQNVTLSCEQNLNHDAMYWYRQDPGQGLRLIYYSQIVNDFQKGDIAEGYSVSREKKESFPLTVTSAQKNPTAFYLCASTPRAVVNTEAFFGQGTRLTVV.

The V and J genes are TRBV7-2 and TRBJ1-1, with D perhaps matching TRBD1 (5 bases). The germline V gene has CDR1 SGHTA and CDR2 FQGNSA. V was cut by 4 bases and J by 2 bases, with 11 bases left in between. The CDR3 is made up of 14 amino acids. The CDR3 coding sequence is TGTGCCAGCAGCTCCGCAGGGATTAACACTGAAGCTTTCTTT. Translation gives CASSSAGINTEAFF.

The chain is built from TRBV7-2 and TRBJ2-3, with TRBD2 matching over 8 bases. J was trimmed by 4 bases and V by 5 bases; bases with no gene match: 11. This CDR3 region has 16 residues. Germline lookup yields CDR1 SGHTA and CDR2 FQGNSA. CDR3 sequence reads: CASSISSGGPADTQYF. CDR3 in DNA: TGTGCCAGCAGCATTAGCTCGGGGGGGCCCGCAGATACGCAGTATTTT.

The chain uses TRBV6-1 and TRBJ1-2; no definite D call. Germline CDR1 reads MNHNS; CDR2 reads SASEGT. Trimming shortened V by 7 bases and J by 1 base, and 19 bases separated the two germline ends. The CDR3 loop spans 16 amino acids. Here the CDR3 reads CASTLKGKRDNYGYTF. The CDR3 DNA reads TGTGCCAGCACCCTTAAGGGAAAGAGGGATAACTATGGCTACACCTTC.

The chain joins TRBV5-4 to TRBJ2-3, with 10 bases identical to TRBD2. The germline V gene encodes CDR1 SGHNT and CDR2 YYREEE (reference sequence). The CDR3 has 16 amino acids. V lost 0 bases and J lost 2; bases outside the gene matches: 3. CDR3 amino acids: CASSLGTSGNTDTQYF. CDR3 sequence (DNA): TGTGCCAGCAGCTTGGGTACTAGCGGGAACACAGATACGCAGTATTTT. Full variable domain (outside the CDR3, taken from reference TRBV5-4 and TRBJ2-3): ETGVTQSPTHLIKTRGQQVTLRCSSQSGHNTVSWYQQALGQGPQFIFQYYREEENGRGNFPPRFSGLQFPNYSSELNVNALELDDSALYLCASSLGTSGNTDTQYFGPGTRLTVL.

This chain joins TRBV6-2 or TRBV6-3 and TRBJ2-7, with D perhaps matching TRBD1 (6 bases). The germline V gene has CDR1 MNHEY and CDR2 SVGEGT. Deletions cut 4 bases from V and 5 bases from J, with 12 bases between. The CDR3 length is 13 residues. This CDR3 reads CASSSRGGNEQYV. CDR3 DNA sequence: TGTGCCAGCAGTTCCAGGGGTGGGAACGAGCAGTACGTC.

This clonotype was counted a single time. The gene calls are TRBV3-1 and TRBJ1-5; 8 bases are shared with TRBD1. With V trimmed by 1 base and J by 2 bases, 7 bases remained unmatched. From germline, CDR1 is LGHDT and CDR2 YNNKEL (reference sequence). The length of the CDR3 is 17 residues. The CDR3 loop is CASSQGAGGVGNQPQHF. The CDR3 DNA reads TGTGCCAGCAGCCAAGGGGCAGGGGGCGTAGGCAATCAGCCCCAGCATTTT.

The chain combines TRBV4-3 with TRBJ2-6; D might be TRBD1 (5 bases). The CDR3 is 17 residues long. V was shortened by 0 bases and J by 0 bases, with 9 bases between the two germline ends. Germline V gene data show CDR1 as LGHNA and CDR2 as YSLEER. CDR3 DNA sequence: TGCGCCAGCAGCCAAGATAAGGGGTTCTCTGGGGCCAACGTCCTGACTTTC. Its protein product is CASSQDKGFSGANVLTF.

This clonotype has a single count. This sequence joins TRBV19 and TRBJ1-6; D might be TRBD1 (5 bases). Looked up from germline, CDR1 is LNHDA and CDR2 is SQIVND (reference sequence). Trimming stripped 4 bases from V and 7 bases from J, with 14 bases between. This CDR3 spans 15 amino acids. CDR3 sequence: CASSRVGPGNSPLHF. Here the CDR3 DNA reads TGTGCCAGTAGTAGAGTGGGTCCAGGGAATTCACCCCTCCACTTT.